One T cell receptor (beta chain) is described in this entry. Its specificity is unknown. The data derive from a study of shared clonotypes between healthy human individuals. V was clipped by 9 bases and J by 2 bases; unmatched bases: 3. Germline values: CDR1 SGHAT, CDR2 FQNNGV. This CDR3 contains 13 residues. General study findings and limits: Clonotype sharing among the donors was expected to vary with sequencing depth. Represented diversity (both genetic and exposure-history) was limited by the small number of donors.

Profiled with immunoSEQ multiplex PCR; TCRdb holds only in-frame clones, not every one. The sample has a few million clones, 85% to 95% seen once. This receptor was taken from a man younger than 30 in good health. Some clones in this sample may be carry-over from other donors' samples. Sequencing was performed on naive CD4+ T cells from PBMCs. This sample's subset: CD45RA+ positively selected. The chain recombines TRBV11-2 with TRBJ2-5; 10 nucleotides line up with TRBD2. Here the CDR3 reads CASRLAGQETQYF. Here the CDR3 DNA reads TGTGCCAGTCGACTAGCGGGTCAAGAGACCCAGTACTTC.